These 26 T cell receptor beta chains were all obtained from the same sample, sequenced in a study of cytomegalovirus exposure and HLA in healthy donors. Profiling relied on immunoSEQ multiplex PCR, and the TCRdb table lists in-frame clones only, not all of them. The sample holds 150,000 to 200,000 clones, almost 85% seen once. The sequenced material came from PBMCs. These receptor sequences come from a man aged 25 to 45 in good health and CMV-seropositive.

This rearrangement joins TRBV30 to TRBJ2-6, with D uncertain. The V gene lost 8 bases and the J gene lost 0 bases, with 8 bases spanning the gap. CDR3 length: 13 amino acids. The germline V gene has CDR1 GTSNPN and CDR2 SVGIG (reference sequence). The CDR3 spells CAADSSGANVLTF. The CDR3 nucleotides read TGTGCCGCTGACTCCTCTGGGGCCAACGTCCTGACTTTC.

This clone was detected a few times. The chain employs TRBV29-1 and TRBJ2-5, with 10 bases fitting TRBD2. Germline V gene lookup returns CDR1 SQVTM and CDR2 ANQGSEA. With 1 base clipped from V and 2 bases from J, the junction kept 4 bases outside the gene matches. The CDR3 covers 15 residues. CDR3 loop: CSVEGPSGSQETQYF. CDR3 nucleotides: TGCAGCGTTGAAGGACCTAGCGGGAGTCAAGAGACCCAGTACTTC.

This chain joins TRBV27 and TRBJ1-2, with TRBD1 matching 7 bases. The CDR3 is 15 residues long. CDR1 is MNHEY, CDR2 SMNVEV, per germline (reference sequence). Trimming took 3 bases from V and 8 from J; bases not matched to a gene: 12. The CDR3 bases are TGTGCCAGCAGTTTGGATACGACAGGGTTCGGAGGCTACACCTTC. It translates to CASSLDTTGFGGYTF.

This rearrangement joins TRBV19 to TRBJ2-1; TRBD2 agrees at 9 bases. V lost 6 bases and J lost 5; bases outside the gene matches: 8. The CDR3 has 15 residues. The germline gives CDR1 LNHDA, CDR2 SQIVND (reference sequence). The CDR3 loop reads CASSIGVAGDNEQFF. CDR3 nucleotide sequence: TGTGCCAGTAGCATCGGGGTAGCGGGGGACAATGAGCAGTTCTTC.

The rearrangement uses TRBV7-9 and TRBJ1-4; TRBD1 aligns across 8 bases. CDR1 and CDR2 (germline): SEHNR, FQNEAQ (reference sequence). The CDR3 runs 14 residues. Trimming cost V 3 bases and J 9 bases; bases outside gene matches: 6. CDR3 DNA: TGTGCCAGCAGCTTCGGACAGGGCCGACAAAAACTGTTTTTT. It encodes CASSFGQGRQKLFF. The entire variable domain, with the rest obtained from reference TRBV7-9 and TRBJ1-4, is as follows: DTGVSQNPRHKITKRGQNVTFRCDPISEHNRLYWYRQTLGQGPEFLTYFQNEAQLEKSRLLSDRFSAERPKGSFSTLEIQRTEQGDSAMYLCASSFGQGRQKLFFGSGTQLSVL.

The count of this clone is one. The chain recombines TRBV19 with TRBJ2-7, with D tentatively TRBD1 (5 bases). CDR3 length: 14 residues. V was cut by 7 bases and J by 1 base, with 14 bases left in between. Germline assignment: CDR1 LNHDA and CDR2 SQIVND (reference sequence). The CDR3: CASTPGRQSYEQYF. In DNA, the CDR3 is TGTGCCAGTACTCCCGGAAGACAGTCCTACGAGCAGTACTTC.

The rearrangement uses TRBV9 and TRBJ2-3; a weak D match, TRBD2 (6 bases). Trimming took off 0 bases at V and 2 bases at J, with 10 bases between the two ends. The CDR3 is 15 amino acids. Germline lookup yields CDR1 SGDLS and CDR2 YYNGEE. The CDR3 sequence is CASSVDSGYTDTQYF. Written as DNA, the CDR3 is TGTGCCAGCAGCGTAGATAGCGGATACACAGATACGCAGTATTTT.

V gene TRBV20-1 combines with J gene TRBJ2-5, with D unresolved. CDR1 DFQATT and CDR2 SNEGSKA come from the germline V gene (reference sequence). V was shortened by 3 bases and J by 5 bases, with 7 bases between the two germline ends. The CDR3 runs to 11 residues. DNA of the CDR3: TGCAGTGCTAGTCCCGGTGAGACCCAGTACTTC. This codes for CSASPGETQYF.

The chain joins TRBV28 to TRBJ2-7, with TRBD2 matching over 7 bases. This CDR3 region has 14 residues. V gave up 6 bases and J gave up 4 bases; unmatched junction bases: 9. Germline loops: CDR1 MDHEN, CDR2 SYDVKM. CDR3 sequence: CASSWATGGYEQYF. DNA of the CDR3: TGTGCCAGCAGCTGGGCCACGGGGGGATACGAGCAGTACTTC. The variable domain in full, completed from reference TRBV28 and TRBJ2-7, reads DVKVTQSSRYLVKRTGEKVFLECVQDMDHENMFWYRQDPGLGLRLIYFSYDVKMKEKGDIPEGYSVSREKKERFSLILESASTNQTSMYLCASSWATGGYEQYFGPGTRLTVT.

The chain couples TRBV6-6 to TRBJ2-5; 10 bases match TRBD2. CDR1 MNHNY and CDR2 SVGAGI come from the germline V gene (reference sequence). The CDR3 loop spans 16 amino acids. Germline trimming cut 2 bases from V and 3 bases from J; bases unmatched to any gene: 6. CDR3 bases: TGTGCCAGCAGTTACGATAGCGGGGGGTCTAAAGAGACCCAGTACTTC. Its protein product is CASSYDSGGSKETQYF.

The chain joins TRBV4-1 to TRBJ2-7; D possibly corresponds to TRBD1 (5 bases). This CDR3 contains 13 residues. Germline CDR1 and CDR2: MGHRA and YSYEKL. With 4 bases removed from V and 1 base from J, the gap between germline ends came to 8 bases. The CDR3 nucleotides are TGCGCCAGCAGCCGCGCAGGGTCCTACGAGCAGTACTTC. Its translation is CASSRAGSYEQYF.

The genes are TRBV6-1 and TRBJ1-2; TRBD1 matches 9 bases. Germline loops: CDR1 MNHNS, CDR2 SASEGT. J gave up 6 bases and V 2 bases, and 7 bases lay outside the gene matches. This CDR3 has 15 amino acids. The CDR3: CASSEQGTGIDGYTF. CDR3 DNA: TGTGCCAGCAGTGAACAAGGGACAGGGATTGATGGCTACACCTTC.

V and J are TRBV7-9 and TRBJ2-7, with 7 nucleotides matching TRBD1. The CDR3 spans 14 residues. The germline V gene has CDR1 SEHNR and CDR2 FQNEAQ (reference sequence). V trimming: 5 bases; J trimming: 0 bases; junction bases outside the gene matches: 4. For the CDR3, the DNA is TGTGCCAGCAGCCAACGGGACAGCTCCTACGAGCAGTACTTC. This codes for CASSQRDSSYEQYF.

As DNA, the CDR3 is TGTGCCTGGAGCGCCGCAGGGGTTACTCAGCCCCAGCATTTT. Protein product: CAWSAAGVTQPQHF. The chain carries TRBV30 and TRBJ1-5; D perhaps matches TRBD1 (6 bases). Looked up from germline, CDR1 is GTSNPN and CDR2 is SVGIG (reference sequence). CDR3 length: 14 residues. The V and J ends lost 3 bases and 6 bases respectively, with 15 bases between them.

The chain combines TRBV9 with TRBJ1-2; 7 bases agree with TRBD1. Germline-derived CDR1 and CDR2 are SGDLS and YYNGEE. After removal of 3 bases from V and 0 bases from J, the junction contained 5 bases not matched to a gene. The CDR3 has 15 amino acids. Here the CDR3 reads CASSAGTASNYGYTF. In DNA form, the CDR3 reads TGTGCCAGCAGCGCGGGGACAGCCTCTAACTATGGCTACACCTTC.

The chain is built from TRBV2 and TRBJ2-7; TRBD1 might be the D (5 bases). CDR3 length: 13 amino acids. CDR1 and CDR2 (germline): SNHLY, FYNNEI. V was shortened by 4 bases and J by 6 bases, with 13 bases between the two germline ends. CDR3 coding DNA: TGTGCCAGCAGTGGGGGCAGAGGAAGCGAGCAGTACTTC. Its protein product is CASSGGRGSEQYF.

The V gene is TRBV6-5, the J gene TRBJ2-7; D perhaps matches TRBD2 (7 bases). Trimming cost V 6 bases and J 0 bases, with 12 bases left between them. CDR3 size: 14 residues. CDR1 MNHEY and CDR2 SVGAGI come from the germline V gene. CDR3 nucleotide sequence: TGTGCCAGCAGATTCCGGGGGGCCTCCTACGAGCAGTACTTC. It is translated as CASRFRGASYEQYF.

This clone occurred a few times. The rearrangement joins TRBV7-3 to TRBJ1-5; D is unclear. Trimming left V 6 bases short and J 4 bases short, with 13 bases between. The V gene's germline CDR1 is SGHTA and CDR2 FQGTGA. The CDR3 extends over 14 amino acids. The CDR3 bases are TGTGCCAGCAGTGAGGAGATTGCTAATCAGCCCCAGCATTTT. It specifies CASSEEIANQPQHF. The full variable domain, rest sourced from reference TRBV7-3 and TRBJ1-5, is GAGVSQTPSNKVTEKGKYVELRCDPISGHTALYWYRQSLGQGPEFLIYFQGTGAADDSGLPNDRFFAVRPEGSVSTLKIQRTERGDSAVYLCASSEEIANQPQHFGDGTRLSIL.

The chain is built from TRBV27 and TRBJ2-5; TRBD2 matches at 10 bases. The trim removed 6 bases at V and 7 bases at J, leaving 8 bases unmatched. Germline CDR1 and CDR2: MNHEY and SMNVEV (reference sequence). This CDR3 is built from 14 residues. As DNA, the CDR3 is TGTGCCAGCAGAACAGCGGGGGGGATTGGGACCCAGTACTTC. This encodes CASRTAGGIGTQYF.

The gene calls are TRBV28 and TRBJ1-3; D might be TRBD1 (6 bases). The CDR3 covers 17 residues. Trimming stripped 1 base from V and 3 bases from J, with 16 bases between. The germline V gene encodes CDR1 MDHEN and CDR2 SYDVKM. This chain's CDR3 is CASSLFSQGYGGNTIYF. As DNA, the CDR3 is TGTGCCAGCAGTTTATTTTCACAGGGATATGGTGGAAACACCATATATTTT.

The chain carries TRBV7-2 and TRBJ2-3, with D unclear. Germline V gene sequence: CDR1 SGHTA, CDR2 FQGNSA. The germline V and J ends were trimmed by 5 bases and 6 bases, with 9 bases remaining between them. This CDR3 contains 12 residues. Here the CDR3 reads CASSLTRDTQYF. CDR3 coding DNA: TGTGCCAGCAGCCTCACGCGGGATACGCAGTATTTT.

The chain uses TRBV18 and TRBJ1-1, with D hard to call. CDR3 length: 18 amino acids. V was cut by 6 bases and J by 1 base, with 24 bases left in between. CDR1 is KGHSH and CDR2 is LQKENI in the germline V gene. The CDR3 sequence: CASSQNWSFERKNTEAFF. The CDR3 region has the DNA TGTGCCAGCTCGCAGAACTGGAGCTTCGAGCGAAAGAACACTGAAGCTTTCTTT. Full variable domain (remainder filled in from reference TRBV18 and TRBJ1-1): NAGVMQNPRHLVRRRGQEARLRCSPMKGHSHVYWYRQLPEEGLKFMVYLQKENIIDESGMPKERFSAEFPKEGPSILRIQQVVRGDSAAYFCASSQNWSFERKNTEAFFGQGTRLTVV.

The chain combines TRBV19 with TRBJ1-4, with 7 bases aligning to TRBD1. This CDR3 has 14 residues. V dropped 2 bases and J dropped 10; count of bases not matched to a gene: 7. The V gene's germline CDR1 is LNHDA and CDR2 SQIVND (reference sequence). The CDR3 loop reads CASSIRQGNGKLFF. CDR3 nucleotides: TGTGCCAGTAGTATAAGACAGGGAAACGGAAAACTGTTTTTT.

This clone was detected once. This sequence joins TRBV20-1 and TRBJ1-1; no clear D gene. V lost 1 base, J lost 5 bases, and 5 bases lay in between. There are 11 residues in the CDR3. Per germline, CDR1 DFQATT and CDR2 SNEGSKA (reference sequence). The CDR3 coding sequence is TGCAGTGCTAGAGGGAGGACTGAAGCTTTCTTT. Its translation: CSARGRTEAFF.

The J gene is TRBJ2-7, the V gene TRBV28; 7 bases are a match to TRBD2. J lost 1 base, V lost 5 bases, and 29 bases had no gene match. CDR1 is MDHEN, CDR2 SYDVKM, per germline. The CDR3 length is 22 residues. The CDR3 here is CASSPNPHLSLRLADLSYEQYF. CDR3 sequence (DNA): TGTGCCAGCAGTCCCAACCCTCATCTAAGCTTGAGGCTAGCGGACCTATCCTACGAGCAGTACTTC.

This rearrangement joins TRBV7-9 to TRBJ1-1; 9 bases line up with TRBD1. Germline V gene sequence: CDR1 SEHNR, CDR2 FQNEAQ (reference sequence). Unmatched junction bases numbered 3, after V lost 1 base and J lost 3 bases. The CDR3 is 15 amino acids. DNA of the CDR3: TGTGCCAGCAGCTTAGGGGACAGGGAGTACACTGAAGCTTTCTTT. This codes for CASSLGDREYTEAFF.